A selection of T cell receptor beta chains follows, all from one sample in a study of OX40 agonist ivuxolimab in advanced cancers. The data were produced by immunoSEQ multiplex PCR, yet TCRdb's version contains in-frame clones alone and is incomplete. The profile shows some 86,000 clones, approximately 94% of them singletons. The sequencing here drew on CD4+ or CD8+ T cells sorted from blood, taken in a trial of the OX40 agonist ivuxolimab. These receptors originate from an adult with an advanced solid tumor such as melanoma, head and neck, liver or kidney cancer. The CDR3 runs from the conserved cysteine through the conserved F or W. D genes are given only for firm matches.

V	J	D	CDR3
TRBV7-2	TRBJ2-1	TRBD2	CASGRTSGVLEQFF
TRBV19	TRBJ1-5	.	CASSINGWSALEPQHF
TRBV4-2	TRBJ1-5	.	CASSHLGADSNQPQHF
TRBV6-5	TRBJ1-4	TRBD1	CASSYGQGGEKLFF
TRBV19	TRBJ2-7	.	CASKDSFYEQYF
TRBV5-1	TRBJ1-1	.	CASSLEGVNTEAFF
TRBV18	TRBJ1-1	.	CASSPIRTAEAFF
TRBV7-6	TRBJ1-1	.	CASSREGTEAFF
TRBV28	TRBJ2-1	TRBD2	CASSARSGRSSYNEQFF
TRBV28	TRBJ2-7	TRBD1	CASGQGNYEQYF
TRBV29-1	TRBJ2-1	TRBD2	CSVGLPGGSYNEQFF
TRBV29-1	TRBJ2-2	.	CSVEHYTGELFF
TRBV28	TRBJ1-5	TRBD1	CASTLGQDLWSNQPQHF
TRBV11-2	TRBJ2-7	TRBD1	CASSFPPTGWYEQYF
TRBV6-6	TRBJ1-2	.	CASSYQGPARGYTF
TRBV14	TRBJ2-1	TRBD2	CASSQGLGLAGGIEVYNEQFF
TRBV4-1	TRBJ2-5	.	CASSLPGLTRLGEETQYF
TRBV28	TRBJ1-1	.	CASSLYSLNTEAFF
TRBV9	TRBJ1-1	.	CASSVVGDTEAFF
TRBV28	TRBJ2-7	.	CASSFDDRNDEQYF
TRBV7-9	TRBJ2-3	.	CASSGREEADTQYF
TRBV6-1	TRBJ2-3	.	CASSEVMSDTQYF
TRBV27	TRBJ1-5	.	CASSSVGGNQPQHF
TRBV5-1	TRBJ1-1	.	CASSLEAEWLGTEAFF
TRBV10-3	TRBJ1-1	.	CATGGHTNTEAFF
TRBV4-3	TRBJ2-7	.	CASSQDWDMAYEQYF